This entry is about one TCR beta chain. Germline CDR1 is KGHSH and CDR2 is LQKENI. The ends lost 2 bases at V and 2 bases at J; junction bases unmatched: 2. This CDR3 spans 15 amino acids. Original analysis: Amplification of reference gene primers provided the estimated nucleated cell counts. Profiling relied on immunoSEQ multiplex PCR, and the TCRdb table lists in-frame clones only, not all of them. V and J calls plus clone size are reproduced from that table; the DNA served to infer D and trimming. The profile covers about 75,000 clones, with 88% appearing a single time and under 55% taken by the ten largest. The sample is drawn from a study of blood T cell repertoires in COVID-19.

The source is a human donor in a cohort sampled during active COVID-19. The V and J genes are TRBV18 and TRBJ2-1; 8 nucleotides align to TRBD2. Sample: peripheral blood. The CDR3 loop is CASSPERETYNEQFF. CDR3 in DNA: TGTGCCAGCTCACCAGAGCGGGAGACCTACAATGAGCAGTTCTTC.